Listed below are T cell receptor beta chains from one sample, sequenced in a study of T cell repertoires in cytomegalovirus infection. No cognate antigen is known for these TCRs. TCRdb recomputed calls from the reads with MiXCR, one row per CDR3 protein. The data hold 550,000 to 700,000 distinct CDR3 sequences, with around 40% observed a single time. The specimen was cultured PBMCs, collected from culture after CMV antigen stimulation. Receptor source: a human donor in good health (CMV status not recorded). Some clones in this sample may be carry-over from other donors' samples. Both conserved end residues are part of each CDR3. Fields, in order: V gene, clone size, J gene, D gene, CDR3 protein, CDR3 DNA. D genes are given only for firm matches. Clone sizes are given selectively: once, few, many, or a class where the clone is expanded.

TRBV7-2	.	TRBJ1-1	.	CASSQRPRGEAFF	TGTGCCAGCAGCCAGCGGCCCCGGGGTGAAGCTTTCTTT
TRBV7-2	.	TRBJ2-2	TRBD1	CASSLRTGFSPGELFF	TGTGCCAGCAGCCTCCGGACAGGGTTTTCCCCGGGGGAGCTGTTTTTT
TRBV19	.	TRBJ2-7	TRBD2	CASRIAGGLDEQYF	TGTGCCAGTAGGATAGCGGGAGGGTTGGACGAGCAGTACTTC
TRBV11-2	.	TRBJ2-5	TRBD2	CASRPLAGGFETQYF	TGTGCCAGCAGACCTCTAGCGGGAGGCTTTGAGACCCAGTACTTC
TRBV6-5	.	TRBJ2-5	.	CASSSVLAAETQYF	TGTGCCAGCAGTTCCGTCCTCGCTGCGGAGACCCAGTACTTC
TRBV10-1	.	TRBJ2-5	TRBD2	CASSPFRGLGGQETQYF	TGCGCCAGCAGTCCTTTCCGGGGACTAGGGGGCCAAGAGACCCAGTACTTC
TRBV7-2	.	TRBJ2-7	.	CASSRDTGEQYF	TGTGCCAGCAGTCGGGATACGGGCGAGCAGTACTTC
TRBV12-3/TRBV12-4	once	TRBJ2-2	TRBD1	CASSRDRTTGELFF	TGTGCCAGCAGCCGGGACAGGACCACCGGGGAGCTGTTTTTT
TRBV12-3/TRBV12-4	few	TRBJ1-2	.	CASRPVRGQDYGYTF	TGTGCCAGCAGACCCGTACGAGGACAAGACTATGGCTACACCTTC
TRBV19	.	TRBJ1-2	TRBD1	CATNRQGLYGYTF	TGTGCCACCAACAGACAGGGGCTCTATGGCTACACCTTC
TRBV5-1	.	TRBJ2-7	.	CASSPTLDSGLGEQYF	TGCGCCAGCAGCCCCACCTTGGACAGCGGTCTAGGCGAGCAGTACTTC
TRBV25-1	few	TRBJ2-2	.	CASSPVDGAYTGELFF	TGTGCCAGCAGCCCGGTGGATGGGGCCTACACCGGGGAGCTGTTTTTT
TRBV5-4	.	TRBJ2-7	TRBD2	CASSLASGRAAYEQYF	TGTGCCAGCAGCTTGGCTAGCGGGAGGGCCGCCTACGAGCAGTACTTC
TRBV6-6	few	TRBJ2-2	TRBD2	CASTSGRPYAGELFF	TGTGCCAGTACCTCCGGGAGGCCGTACGCCGGGGAGCTGTTTTTT
TRBV6-1	.	TRBJ1-5	TRBD1	CASSSRDRENQPQHF	TGTGCCAGCTCAAGCCGGGACAGGGAGAATCAGCCCCAGCATTTT
TRBV12-5	.	TRBJ2-7	.	CASAQTRTYPDEQYF	TGTGCTAGTGCCCAAACTCGGACTTATCCTGACGAGCAGTACTTC
TRBV7-2	.	TRBJ2-2	.	CASSFQGLTGELFF	TGTGCCAGCAGCTTCCAGGGGCTCACCGGGGAGCTGTTTTTT
TRBV5-1	.	TRBJ1-1	.	CASSQVGGHGTEAFF	TGCGCCAGCAGCCAGGTAGGGGGTCACGGCACTGAAGCTTTCTTT
TRBV6-1	.	TRBJ2-3	.	CASSRRELTDTQYF	TGTGCCAGCAGCCGACGGGAACTCACAGATACGCAGTATTTT
TRBV28	once	TRBJ1-1	.	CASSLSDVRRAFF	TGTGCCAGCAGTTTATCGGACGTGCGGCGAGCTTTCTTT
TRBV5-1	.	TRBJ2-4	.	CASSSGLTKNIQYF	TGCGCCAGCAGCTCGGGACTCACTAAAAACATTCAGTACTTC
TRBV18	.	TRBJ1-1	.	CASSPSGVVNTEAFF	TGTGCCAGCTCACCATCGGGCGTTGTTAACACTGAAGCTTTCTTT
TRBV2	few	TRBJ1-2	TRBD1	CASISPRGRVGYTF	TGTGCCAGCATCTCCCCCAGGGGGAGGGTTGGCTACACCTTC
TRBV7-8	.	TRBJ2-3	.	CASSPKRISTDTQYF	TGTGCCAGCAGCCCCAAGCGGATAAGCACAGATACGCAGTATTTT
TRBV7-9	.	TRBJ2-7	.	CASSLDRGRPYEQYF	TGTGCCAGCAGCTTGGATCGGGGGAGACCCTACGAGCAGTACTTC
TRBV6-5	.	TRBJ1-1	.	CASRTYENTEAFF	TGTGCCAGCAGAACCTATGAGAACACTGAAGCTTTCTTT
TRBV4-1	.	TRBJ2-7	.	CASSRGPVEYEQYF	TGCGCCAGCAGCCGAGGCCCCGTGGAGTACGAGCAGTACTTC
TRBV5-1	.	TRBJ2-7	.	CASSPGGSRYEQYF	TGCGCCAGCAGCCCCGGGGGCAGTAGGTACGAGCAGTACTTC
TRBV6-2/TRBV6-3	many	TRBJ1-5	.	CATRRDADQPQHF	TGTGCCACCCGGAGGGATGCTGATCAGCCCCAGCATTTT
TRBV7-6	few	TRBJ1-4	.	CASSSTLLVRNEKLFF	TGTGCCAGCAGCTCGACCCTCCTCGTTCGTAATGAAAAACTGTTTTTT
TRBV4-2	few	TRBJ2-3	TRBD2	CASSQEGPSGGRTDTQYF	TGTGCCAGCAGCCAAGAGGGCCCTAGCGGGGGGCGAACAGATACGCAGTATTTT
TRBV12-3/TRBV12-4	.	TRBJ1-2	TRBD1	CASSFGGQLYGYTF	TGTGCCAGCAGTTTTGGGGGACAGCTTTATGGCTACACCTTC
TRBV11-2	few	TRBJ2-7	TRBD1	CASSLVSPRGHEQYF	TGTGCCAGCAGCTTAGTTAGCCCAAGGGGGCACGAGCAGTACTTC
TRBV5-1	.	TRBJ2-7	.	CASSSDGTASYEQYF	TGCGCCAGCAGCTCCGATGGGACCGCCTCCTACGAGCAGTACTTC
TRBV7-8	.	TRBJ1-2	.	CASSSRVTNYGYTF	TGTGCCAGCAGCTCCAGGGTTACAAACTATGGCTACACCTTC
TRBV5-4	few	TRBJ1-2	.	CASSLGGAAGYTF	TGTGCCAGCAGCTTGGGGGGGGCGGCTGGCTACACCTTC
TRBV29-1	few	TRBJ1-3	.	CSVEDLGSSGNTIYF	TGCAGCGTTGAAGATTTAGGGAGCTCTGGAAACACCATATATTTT
TRBV6-1	.	TRBJ2-7	.	CATRPDRTSYEQYF	TGTGCCACCCGCCCCGACAGGACCTCCTACGAGCAGTACTTC
TRBV27	.	TRBJ1-6	.	CASRPAGGAFSYNSPLHF	TGTGCCAGCAGACCCGCGGGGGGCGCATTCTCCTATAATTCACCCCTCCACTTT
TRBV4-1	few	TRBJ2-1	.	CASSSGLDERGAFF	TGCGCCAGCAGCTCTGGACTGGACGAGCGTGGTGCGTTCTTC
TRBV15	.	TRBJ2-3	.	CATSRRGGSDTQYF	TGTGCCACCAGCAGAAGGGGGGGTTCAGATACGCAGTATTTT
TRBV19	.	TRBJ2-4	TRBD2	CASSLLGLAGGAKNIQYF	TGTGCCAGTAGTCTCCTGGGACTAGCGGGGGGAGCCAAAAACATTCAGTACTTC
TRBV6-1	.	TRBJ2-7	.	CAGSEVGAGYEQYF	TGTGCCGGCAGCGAAGTCGGGGCAGGTTACGAGCAGTACTTC
TRBV12-3/TRBV12-4	.	TRBJ2-3	TRBD2	CASRTSGATDTQYF	TGTGCCAGCAGGACTAGCGGGGCCACAGATACGCAGTATTTT
TRBV2	few	TRBJ2-3	.	CASSAVGADTQYF	TGTGCCAGCAGTGCCGTGGGGGCTGATACGCAGTATTTT
TRBV15	.	TRBJ2-7	TRBD1	CATSWTGGASEQYF	TGTGCCACCAGCTGGACAGGGGGCGCGTCCGAGCAGTACTTC
TRBV12-3/TRBV12-4	.	TRBJ2-5	TRBD1	CASSPDRGPQETQYF	TGTGCCAGCAGCCCTGACAGGGGGCCGCAAGAGACCCAGTACTTC
TRBV19	.	TRBJ1-4	TRBD1	CASSRTGPNEKLFF	TGTGCCAGTAGTCGGACAGGCCCTAATGAAAAACTGTTTTTT
TRBV18	.	TRBJ1-4	.	CASSPGARYEKLFF	TGTGCCAGCTCACCAGGGGCGCGTTATGAAAAACTGTTTTTT
TRBV12-3/TRBV12-4	few	TRBJ2-1	.	CASSLPGHPGRGYNEQFF	TGTGCCAGCAGTCTTCCTGGACACCCGGGAAGGGGTTACAATGAGCAGTTCTTC